The clone carrying this T cell receptor beta chain was seen at least ten times. Its antigen is undetermined. This CDR3 comprises 14 residues. V dropped 4 bases and J dropped 1 base, with 8 bases sitting between them. The lymph nodes were axillary draining lymph nodes from breast cancer patients. TCRdb processed the multiplex PCR reads anew with MiXCR; each CDR3 protein has one entry. The table shows roughly 220,000 distinct CDR3 sequences, with less than 40% occurring only once. The sample originates from a study of breast tumors, draining lymph nodes, adjacent tissues. Study-level results: Tumors had less TCR diversity than lymph nodes, more than nontumor tissue.

The receptor's source is a female donor with breast cancer. Some clones in this sample may be carry-over from other donors' samples. Sequencing was carried out using axillary lymph node tissue. The chain employs TRBV12-3 or TRBV12-4 and TRBJ1-3; D unresolved. The CDR3: CASSWEGSGNTIYF. As DNA, the CDR3 is TGTGCCAGCAGTTGGGAGGGATCTGGAAACACCATATATTTT.